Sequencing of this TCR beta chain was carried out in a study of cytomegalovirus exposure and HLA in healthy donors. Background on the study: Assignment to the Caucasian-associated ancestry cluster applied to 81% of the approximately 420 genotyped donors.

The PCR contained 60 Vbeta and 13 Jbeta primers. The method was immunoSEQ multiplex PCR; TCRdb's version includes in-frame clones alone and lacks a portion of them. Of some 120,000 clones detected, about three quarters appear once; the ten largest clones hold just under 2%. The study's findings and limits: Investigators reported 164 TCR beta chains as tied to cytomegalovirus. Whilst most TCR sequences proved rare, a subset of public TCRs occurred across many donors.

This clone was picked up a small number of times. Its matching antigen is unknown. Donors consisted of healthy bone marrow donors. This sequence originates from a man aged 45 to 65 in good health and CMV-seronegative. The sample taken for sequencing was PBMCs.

As DNA, the CDR3 is TGTGCCAGCAGTTCTGGACACACGAACACCGGGGAGCTGTTTTTT. Its protein product is CASSSGHTNTGELFF. J is TRBJ2-2 and V is TRBV9; tentative D call: TRBD1 (5 bases). V was clipped by 5 bases and J by 0 bases, with 11 bases between them. Germline V gives CDR1 SGDLS, CDR2 YYNGEE. The CDR3 spans 15 residues.